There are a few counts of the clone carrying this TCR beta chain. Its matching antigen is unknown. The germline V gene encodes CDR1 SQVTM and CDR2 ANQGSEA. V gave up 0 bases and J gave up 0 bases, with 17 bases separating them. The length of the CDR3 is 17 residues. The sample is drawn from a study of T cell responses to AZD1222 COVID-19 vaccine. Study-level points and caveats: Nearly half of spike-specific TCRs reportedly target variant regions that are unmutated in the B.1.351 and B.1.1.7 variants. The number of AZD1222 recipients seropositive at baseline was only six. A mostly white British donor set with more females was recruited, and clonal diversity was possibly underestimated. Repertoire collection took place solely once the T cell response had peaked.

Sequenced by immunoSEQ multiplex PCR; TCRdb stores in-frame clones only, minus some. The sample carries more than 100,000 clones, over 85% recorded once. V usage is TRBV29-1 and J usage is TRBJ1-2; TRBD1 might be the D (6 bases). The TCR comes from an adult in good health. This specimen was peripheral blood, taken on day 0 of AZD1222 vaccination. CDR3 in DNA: TGCAGCGTTGAAGAAGGCCCAGGGGTTTGGGCTAACTATGGCTACACCTTC. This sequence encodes CSVEEGPGVWANYGYTF. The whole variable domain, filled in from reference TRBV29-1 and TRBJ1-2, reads SAVISQKPSRDICQRGTSLTIQCQVDSQVTMMFWYRQQPGQSLTLIATANQGSEATYESGFVIDKFPISRPNLTFSTLTVSNMSPEDSSIYLCSVEEGPGVWANYGYTFGSGTRLTVV.